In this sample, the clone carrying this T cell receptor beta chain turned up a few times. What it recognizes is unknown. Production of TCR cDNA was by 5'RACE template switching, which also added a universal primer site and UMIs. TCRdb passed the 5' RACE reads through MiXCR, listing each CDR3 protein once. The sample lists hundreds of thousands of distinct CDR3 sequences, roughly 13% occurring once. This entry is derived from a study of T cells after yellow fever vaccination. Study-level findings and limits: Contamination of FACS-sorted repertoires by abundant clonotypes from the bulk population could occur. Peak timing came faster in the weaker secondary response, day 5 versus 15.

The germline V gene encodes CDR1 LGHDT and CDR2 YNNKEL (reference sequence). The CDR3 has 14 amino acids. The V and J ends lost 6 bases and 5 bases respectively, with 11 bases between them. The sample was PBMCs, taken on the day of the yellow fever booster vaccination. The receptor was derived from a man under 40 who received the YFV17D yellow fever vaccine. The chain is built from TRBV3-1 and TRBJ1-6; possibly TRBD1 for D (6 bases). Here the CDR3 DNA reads TGTGCCAGCAGGCGGACAGACAATAATTCACCCCTCCACTTT. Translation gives CASRRTDNNSPLHF.